The rows below give T cell receptor beta chains drawn from one sample of a study of cytomegalovirus exposure and HLA in healthy donors. Produced via immunoSEQ multiplex PCR; TCRdb's table is partial and in-frame only. In the table there are some 170,000 clones, 86% of which are singletons. Sequences were obtained from PBMCs. These receptors were collected from a woman aged 25-40 years in good health and CMV-seronegative. CDR3s include the opening cysteine and the closing phenylalanine or tryptophan. Each record gives: V gene, J gene, CDR3 protein.

V gene: TRBV7-9; J gene: TRBJ2-5; CDR3 protein: CASSKVSLQETQYF
V gene: TRBV18; J gene: TRBJ2-7; CDR3 protein: CASSPPGHSYEQYF
V gene: TRBV5-1; J gene: TRBJ2-7; CDR3 protein: CASSFQFPTENPYEQYF
V gene: TRBV27; J gene: TRBJ1-4; CDR3 protein: CASSSPYNEKLFF
V gene: TRBV27; J gene: TRBJ2-2; CDR3 protein: CASSHRQTTGELFF
V gene: TRBV5-1; J gene: TRBJ1-2; CDR3 protein: CASSLGPERSGYTF
V gene: TRBV30; J gene: TRBJ1-1; CDR3 protein: CAWGGRMNTEAFF
V gene: TRBV29-1; J gene: TRBJ1-2; CDR3 protein: CSVEEGGGYGYTF
V gene: TRBV11-2; J gene: TRBJ2-7; CDR3 protein: CASSPTTGTGDPREQYF
V gene: TRBV6-6; J gene: TRBJ2-7; CDR3 protein: CASSYPLMDRINF
V gene: TRBV4-1; J gene: TRBJ1-1; CDR3 protein: CASSQGRAGKNTEAFF
V gene: TRBV27; J gene: TRBJ1-1; CDR3 protein: CASGPHQFVLAFF
V gene: TRBV9; J gene: TRBJ2-4; CDR3 protein: CASKAEAKNIQYF
V gene: TRBV5-4; J gene: TRBJ2-7; CDR3 protein: CASSPKAGGWHEQYF
V gene: TRBV28; J gene: TRBJ1-1; CDR3 protein: CASSPTGTGRTEAFF
V gene: TRBV28; J gene: TRBJ2-7; CDR3 protein: CAARGAREQYF
V gene: TRBV9; J gene: TRBJ1-4; CDR3 protein: CASSVGGRENEKLFF
V gene: TRBV5-4; J gene: TRBJ1-3; CDR3 protein: CASSSRTGGVNTIYF
V gene: TRBV5-1; J gene: TRBJ1-1; CDR3 protein: CASSLFLGPNTEAFF
V gene: TRBV6-5; J gene: TRBJ2-7; CDR3 protein: CASSSHSTGVEQYF
V gene: TRBV19; J gene: TRBJ2-7; CDR3 protein: CASSFTRTGGEQYF
V gene: TRBV7-8; J gene: TRBJ1-1; CDR3 protein: CASSPNQIGGAEAFF
V gene: TRBV19; J gene: TRBJ1-3; CDR3 protein: CASSQDRISGNTIYF
V gene: TRBV14; J gene: TRBJ2-7; CDR3 protein: CASSQFNSYEQYF
V gene: TRBV10-3; J gene: TRBJ2-7; CDR3 protein: CAISESGATYEQYF
V gene: TRBV20-1; J gene: TRBJ1-2; CDR3 protein: CSARDNSGYTF
V gene: TRBV27; J gene: TRBJ2-5; CDR3 protein: CASSTTDSPQETQYF
V gene: TRBV29-1; J gene: TRBJ2-5; CDR3 protein: CSGGKETQYF
V gene: TRBV6-1; J gene: TRBJ2-2; CDR3 protein: CASSAQGASNTGELFF
V gene: TRBV15; J gene: TRBJ1-5; CDR3 protein: CATSRGRGVDQPQHF
V gene: TRBV30; J gene: TRBJ1-5; CDR3 protein: CAWSVRDRDRDQPQHF
V gene: TRBV11-1; J gene: TRBJ2-5; CDR3 protein: CASSPRTGATAGTQYF
V gene: TRBV5-1; J gene: TRBJ1-3; CDR3 protein: CASSLGYRASGNTIYF
V gene: TRBV2; J gene: TRBJ2-1; CDR3 protein: CACGRATNYNEQFF
V gene: TRBV6-4; J gene: TRBJ2-1; CDR3 protein: CASRDREGNEQFF
V gene: TRBV9; J gene: TRBJ2-4; CDR3 protein: CASSESGTGGKNIQYF
V gene: TRBV11-1; J gene: TRBJ1-3; CDR3 protein: CASSLTGSGNTIYF
V gene: TRBV19; J gene: TRBJ1-2; CDR3 protein: CASSIVPGGNYGYTF
V gene: TRBV5-1; J gene: TRBJ2-7; CDR3 protein: CASSLGAGAAYEQYF
V gene: TRBV27; J gene: TRBJ1-2; CDR3 protein: CASSLRQGYGYTF
V gene: TRBV7-3; J gene: TRBJ2-3; CDR3 protein: CASSLIGSTDTQYF